This T cell receptor beta chain was documented in a study of cytomegalovirus exposure and HLA in healthy donors. Study-level points and caveats: Among donors in an Asian-associated ancestry cluster, a later analysis reportedly found fewer N-insertions than the approximately 700-donor mean. Evidence from a later analysis indicated that most CMV-associated TCR beta chains looked HLA-restricted.

Points on this clone: As yet, its antigen is unknown.

Amplification used 60 Vbeta primers and 13 Jbeta primers. In the original processing: In a later analysis, 70 million to 80 million unique TCR beta chains included roughly 11 million shared by two or more donors. Sequencing was performed with immunoSEQ multiplex PCR; in TCRdb, only in-frame clones are kept and a portion is missing. V and J calls and clone size are as listed in that table; D and trimming were resolved from the DNA. The repertoire consists of 120,000 to 150,000 clones, with more than 60% occurring once and the leading ten covering about 13%. The CDR3 is 12 residues long. The germline V gene encodes CDR1 PRHDT and CDR2 FYEKMQ (reference sequence). Deletions cut 5 bases from V and 8 bases from J, with 12 bases between.

Sequenced material: PBMCs. The TCR sequence derives from a man aged 35-49 years in good health and CMV-seropositive. The chain couples TRBV13 to TRBJ1-1; D unclear. In nucleotides, the CDR3 is TGTGCCAGCAGCCCGTCACGGGAGGAAGCTTTCTTT. This codes for CASSPSREEAFF.